The present T cell receptor (beta chain) was sequenced within a study of blood T cells in healthy people across ages. Sample-barcoded 5' priming and a J-beta primer mix drove a second PCR of about 6 to 11 cycles. TCRdb called the 5' RACE reads again in MiXCR, with one record for every CDR3 protein. The repertoire holds about 1.8 million distinct CDR3 sequences, with about 50% as singletons. Germline lookup yields CDR1 DFQATT and CDR2 SNEGSKA (reference sequence). V lost 5 bases and J 8 bases, leaving 3 bases between the germline ends. CDR3 length: 8 amino acids. PBMCs numbering at least 6 million were isolated per sample.

The sample was blood. This receptor was taken from a woman aged 40-49 years in good health. This chain uses TRBV20-1 with TRBJ1-2, with D uncertain. CDR3 in DNA: TGCAGTGCTGAGGGCTACACCTTC. Its protein is CSAEGYTF.